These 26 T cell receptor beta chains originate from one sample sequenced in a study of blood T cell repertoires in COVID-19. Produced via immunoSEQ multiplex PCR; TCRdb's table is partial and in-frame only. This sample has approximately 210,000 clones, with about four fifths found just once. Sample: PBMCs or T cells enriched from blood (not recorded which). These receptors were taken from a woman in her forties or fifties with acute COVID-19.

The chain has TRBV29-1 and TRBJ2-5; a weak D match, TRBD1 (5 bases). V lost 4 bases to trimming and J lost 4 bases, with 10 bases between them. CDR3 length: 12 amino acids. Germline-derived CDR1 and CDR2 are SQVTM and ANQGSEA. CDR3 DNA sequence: TGCAGCGTTGTATGGCAGGGAGAGACCCAGTACTTC. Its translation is CSVVWQGETQYF.

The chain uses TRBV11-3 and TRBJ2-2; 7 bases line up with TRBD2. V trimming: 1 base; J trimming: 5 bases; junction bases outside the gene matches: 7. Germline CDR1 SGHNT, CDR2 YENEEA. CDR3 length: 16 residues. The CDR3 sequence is CASSLGQAGATGELFF. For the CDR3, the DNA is TGTGCCAGCAGCTTAGGTCAGGCGGGAGCGACCGGGGAGCTGTTTTTT.

DNA for the CDR3: TGTGCCAGCAGCTTGACGACAGGGGGCGCCCAAGAAAAACTGTTTTTT. Residues: CASSLTTGGAQEKLFF. The V gene is TRBV5-4, the J gene TRBJ1-4, with 10 bases lining up with TRBD1. The J segment lost 8 bases and the V segment lost 1 base, leaving 8 bases of the junction unmatched. The CDR3 sequence is 16 residues long. The V gene's germline CDR1 is SGHNT and CDR2 YYREEE (reference sequence).

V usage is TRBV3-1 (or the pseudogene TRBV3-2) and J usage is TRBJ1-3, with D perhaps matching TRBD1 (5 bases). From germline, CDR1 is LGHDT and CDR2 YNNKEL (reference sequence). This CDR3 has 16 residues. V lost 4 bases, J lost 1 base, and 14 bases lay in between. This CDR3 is CASSPYVRVSGNTIYF. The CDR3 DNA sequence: TGTGCCAGCAGCCCCTATGTCAGGGTTTCTGGAAACACCATATATTTT.

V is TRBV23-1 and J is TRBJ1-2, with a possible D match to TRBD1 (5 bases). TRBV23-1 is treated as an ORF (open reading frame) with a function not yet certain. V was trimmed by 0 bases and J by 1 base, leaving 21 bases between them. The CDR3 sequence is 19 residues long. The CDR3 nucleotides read TGCGCCAGCAGTCAATCTGGGGGGAGGCAGGCGAGCTTTAACTATGGCTACACCTTC. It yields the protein CASSQSGGRQASFNYGYTF.

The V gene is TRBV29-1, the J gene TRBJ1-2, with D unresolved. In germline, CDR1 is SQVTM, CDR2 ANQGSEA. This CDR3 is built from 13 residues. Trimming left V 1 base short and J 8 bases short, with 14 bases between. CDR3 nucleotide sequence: TGCAGCGTTGAAGGAGGAGATTATGAAGGCTACACCTTC. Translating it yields CSVEGGDYEGYTF.

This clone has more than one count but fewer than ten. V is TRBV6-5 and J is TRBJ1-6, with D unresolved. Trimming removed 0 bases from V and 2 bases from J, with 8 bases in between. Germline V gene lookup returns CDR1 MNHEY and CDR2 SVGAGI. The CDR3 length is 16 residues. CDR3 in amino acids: CASSYSATAYNSPLHF. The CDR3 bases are TGTGCCAGCAGTTACTCTGCTACGGCCTATAATTCACCCCTCCACTTT.

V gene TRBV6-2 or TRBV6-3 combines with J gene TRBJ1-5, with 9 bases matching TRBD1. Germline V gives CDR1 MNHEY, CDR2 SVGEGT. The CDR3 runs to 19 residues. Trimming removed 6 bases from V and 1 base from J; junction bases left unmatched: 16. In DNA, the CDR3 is TGTGCCAGCAGCCTAACGGGACTGTACGGGACAGGGAGCAATCAGCCCCAGCATTTT. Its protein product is CASSLTGLYGTGSNQPQHF.

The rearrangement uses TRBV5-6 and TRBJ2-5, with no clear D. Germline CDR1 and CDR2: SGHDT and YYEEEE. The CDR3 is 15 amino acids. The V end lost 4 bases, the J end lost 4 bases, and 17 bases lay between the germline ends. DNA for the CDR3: TGTGCCAGCAGCAGTGACAAGAAGTTTAGAGAGACCCAGTACTTC. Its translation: CASSSDKKFRETQYF.

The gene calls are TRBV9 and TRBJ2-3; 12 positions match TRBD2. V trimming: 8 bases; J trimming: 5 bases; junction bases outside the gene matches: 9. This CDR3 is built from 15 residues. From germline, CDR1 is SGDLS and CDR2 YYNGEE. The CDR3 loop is CASSSGGAIGDTQYF. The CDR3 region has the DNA TGTGCCAGTTCTAGCGGGGGGGCTATTGGAGATACGCAGTATTTT.

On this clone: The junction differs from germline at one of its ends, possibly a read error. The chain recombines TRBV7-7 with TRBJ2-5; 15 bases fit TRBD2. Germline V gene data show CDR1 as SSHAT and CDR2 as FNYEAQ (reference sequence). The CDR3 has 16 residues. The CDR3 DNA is TGTGCTAGCAGCCCGGGACTAGCGGGGGGACAAGAGACCCAGTACTTC. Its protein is CASSPGLAGGQETQYF.

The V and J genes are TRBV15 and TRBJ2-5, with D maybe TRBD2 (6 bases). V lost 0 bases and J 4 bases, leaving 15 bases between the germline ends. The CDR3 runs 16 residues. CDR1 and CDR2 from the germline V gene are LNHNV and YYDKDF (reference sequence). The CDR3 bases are TGTGCCACCAGCAGAGATCAAGGGGAGGAAAGAGAGACCCAGTACTTC. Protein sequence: CATSRDQGEERETQYF.

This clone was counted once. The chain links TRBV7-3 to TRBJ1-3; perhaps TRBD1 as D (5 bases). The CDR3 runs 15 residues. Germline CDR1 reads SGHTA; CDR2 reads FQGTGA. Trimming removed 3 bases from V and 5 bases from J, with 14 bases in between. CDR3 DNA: TGTGCCAGCAGCTTTCCCCAGGGAGGGAGAAACACCATATATTTT. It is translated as CASSFPQGGRNTIYF.

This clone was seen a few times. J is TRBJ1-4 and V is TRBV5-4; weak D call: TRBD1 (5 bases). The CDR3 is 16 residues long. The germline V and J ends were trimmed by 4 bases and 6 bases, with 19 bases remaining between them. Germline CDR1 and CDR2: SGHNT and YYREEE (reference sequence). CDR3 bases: TGTGCCAGCAGCATGCGGGGAAGGGGCTCTTATGAAAAACTGTTTTTT. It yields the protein CASSMRGRGSYEKLFF.

CDR3 protein: CASSLIQGAGVGEQFF. Here the CDR3 DNA reads TGTGCCAGCAGCTTAATTCAGGGGGCAGGGGTTGGTGAGCAGTTCTTC. The chain couples TRBV7-3 to TRBJ2-1, with 8 bases aligning to TRBD1. V dropped 1 base and J dropped 9; count of bases not matched to a gene: 11. CDR3 length: 16 amino acids. Per germline, CDR1 SGHTA and CDR2 FQGTGA.

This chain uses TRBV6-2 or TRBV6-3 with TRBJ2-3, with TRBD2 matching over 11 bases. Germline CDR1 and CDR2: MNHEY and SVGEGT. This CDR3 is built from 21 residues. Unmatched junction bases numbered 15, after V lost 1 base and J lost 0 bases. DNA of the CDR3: TGTGCCAGCAGTTACTTTAGCGGGGGGGCCAGGGGACGCCCTAGCACAGATACGCAGTATTTT. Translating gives CASSYFSGGARGRPSTDTQYF.

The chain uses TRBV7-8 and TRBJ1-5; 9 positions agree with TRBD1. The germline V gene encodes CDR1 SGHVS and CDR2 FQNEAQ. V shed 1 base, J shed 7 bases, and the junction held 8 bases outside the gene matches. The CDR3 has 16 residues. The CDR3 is CASSLVDRGTWQPQHF. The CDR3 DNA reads TGTGCCAGCAGCTTAGTGGACAGGGGCACCTGGCAGCCCCAGCATTTT.

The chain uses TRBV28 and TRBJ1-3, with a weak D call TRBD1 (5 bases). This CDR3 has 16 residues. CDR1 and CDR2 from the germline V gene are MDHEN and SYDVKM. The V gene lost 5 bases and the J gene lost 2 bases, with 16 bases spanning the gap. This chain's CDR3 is CASSGVWGGAGNTIYF. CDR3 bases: TGTGCCAGCAGTGGCGTTTGGGGCGGGGCTGGAAACACCATATATTTT.

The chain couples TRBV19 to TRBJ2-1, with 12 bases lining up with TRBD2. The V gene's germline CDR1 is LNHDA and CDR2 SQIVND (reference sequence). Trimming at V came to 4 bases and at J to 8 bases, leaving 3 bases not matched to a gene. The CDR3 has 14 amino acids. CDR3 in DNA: TGTGCCAGTAGTACTAGCGGGGGGGCTCATGAGCAGTTCTTC. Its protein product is CASSTSGGAHEQFF.

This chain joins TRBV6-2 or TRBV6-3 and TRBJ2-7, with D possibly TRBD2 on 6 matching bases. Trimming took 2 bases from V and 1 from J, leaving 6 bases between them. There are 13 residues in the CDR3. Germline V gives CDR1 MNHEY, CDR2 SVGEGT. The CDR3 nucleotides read TGTGCCAGCAGTTACGCGGGGTCCTACGAGCAGTACTTC. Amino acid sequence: CASSYAGSYEQYF.

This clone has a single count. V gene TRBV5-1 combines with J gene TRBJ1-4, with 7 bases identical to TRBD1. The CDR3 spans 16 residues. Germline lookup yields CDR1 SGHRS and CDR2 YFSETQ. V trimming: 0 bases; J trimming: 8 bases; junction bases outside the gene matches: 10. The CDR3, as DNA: TGCGCCAGCAGCTTGGTATCCTGGGACAGCAGCGAAAAACTGTTTTTT. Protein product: CASSLVSWDSSEKLFF.

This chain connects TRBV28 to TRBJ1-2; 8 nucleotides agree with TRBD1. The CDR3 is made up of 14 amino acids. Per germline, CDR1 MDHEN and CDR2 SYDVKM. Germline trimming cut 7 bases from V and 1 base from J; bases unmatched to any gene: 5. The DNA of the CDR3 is TGTGCCAGCAAAGGGGACAGGAGTAACTATGGCTACACCTTC. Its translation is CASKGDRSNYGYTF.

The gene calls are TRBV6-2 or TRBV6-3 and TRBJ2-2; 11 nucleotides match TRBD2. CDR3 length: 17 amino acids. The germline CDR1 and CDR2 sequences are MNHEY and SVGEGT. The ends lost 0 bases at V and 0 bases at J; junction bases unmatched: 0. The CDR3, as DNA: TGTGCCAGCAGTTACTCGACTAGCGGGGCGAACACCGGGGAGCTGTTTTTT. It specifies CASSYSTSGANTGELFF.

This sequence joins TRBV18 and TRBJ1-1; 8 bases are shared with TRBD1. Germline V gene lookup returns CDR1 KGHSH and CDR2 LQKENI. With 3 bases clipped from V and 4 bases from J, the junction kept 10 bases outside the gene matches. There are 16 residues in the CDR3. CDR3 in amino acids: CASSPGQGAWVTEAFF. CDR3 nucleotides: TGTGCCAGCTCACCGGGGCAGGGGGCGTGGGTCACTGAAGCTTTCTTT.

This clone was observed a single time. CDR3: CASSYGTLFYEQYF. In DNA, the CDR3 is TGTGCCAGCAGTTACGGGACACTGTTCTACGAGCAGTACTTC. V is TRBV6-2 or TRBV6-3 and J is TRBJ2-7, with D maybe TRBD1 (6 bases). CDR1 and CDR2 (germline): MNHEY, SVGEGT. Trimming shortened V by 2 bases and J by 3 bases, and 11 bases separated the two germline ends. CDR3 length: 14 residues.

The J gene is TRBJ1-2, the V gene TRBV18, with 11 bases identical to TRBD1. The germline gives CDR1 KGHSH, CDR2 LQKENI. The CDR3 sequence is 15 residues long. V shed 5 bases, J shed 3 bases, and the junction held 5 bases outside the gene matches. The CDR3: CASSADRGPDYGYTF. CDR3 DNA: TGTGCCAGCTCAGCGGACAGGGGGCCTGACTATGGCTACACCTTC.